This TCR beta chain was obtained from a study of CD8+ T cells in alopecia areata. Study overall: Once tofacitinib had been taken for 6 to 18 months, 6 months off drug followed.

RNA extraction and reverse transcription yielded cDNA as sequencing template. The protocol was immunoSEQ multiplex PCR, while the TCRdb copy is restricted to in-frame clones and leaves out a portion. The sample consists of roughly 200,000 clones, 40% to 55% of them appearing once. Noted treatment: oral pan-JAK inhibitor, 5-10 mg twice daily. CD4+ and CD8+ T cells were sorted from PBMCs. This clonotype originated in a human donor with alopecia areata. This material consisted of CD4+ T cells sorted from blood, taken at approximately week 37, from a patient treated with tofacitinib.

The CDR3 loop reads CASTPGIGRFTDTQYF. The CDR3, as DNA: TGTGCCAGCACCCCGGGGATTGGCAGATTCACAGATACGCAGTATTTT. J is TRBJ2-3 and V is TRBV28; D is possibly TRBD2 (5 bases). The CDR3 sequence is 16 residues long. CDR1 and CDR2 (germline): MDHEN, SYDVKM. The V gene lost 7 bases and the J gene lost 2 bases, with 19 bases spanning the gap.